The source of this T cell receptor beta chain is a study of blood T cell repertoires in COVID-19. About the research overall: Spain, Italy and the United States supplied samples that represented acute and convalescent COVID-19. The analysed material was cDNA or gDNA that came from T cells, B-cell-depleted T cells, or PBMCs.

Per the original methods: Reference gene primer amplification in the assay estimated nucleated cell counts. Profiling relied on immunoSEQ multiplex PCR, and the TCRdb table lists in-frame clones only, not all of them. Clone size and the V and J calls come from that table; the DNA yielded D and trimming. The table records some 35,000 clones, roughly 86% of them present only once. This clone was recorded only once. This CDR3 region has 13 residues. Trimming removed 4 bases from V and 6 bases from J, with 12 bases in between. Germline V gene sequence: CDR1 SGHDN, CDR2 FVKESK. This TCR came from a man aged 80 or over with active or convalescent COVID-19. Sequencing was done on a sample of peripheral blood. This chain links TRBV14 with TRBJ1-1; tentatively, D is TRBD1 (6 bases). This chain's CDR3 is CASSPYRGSEAFF. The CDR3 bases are TGTGCCAGCAGCCCATATAGGGGGTCTGAAGCTTTCTTT.